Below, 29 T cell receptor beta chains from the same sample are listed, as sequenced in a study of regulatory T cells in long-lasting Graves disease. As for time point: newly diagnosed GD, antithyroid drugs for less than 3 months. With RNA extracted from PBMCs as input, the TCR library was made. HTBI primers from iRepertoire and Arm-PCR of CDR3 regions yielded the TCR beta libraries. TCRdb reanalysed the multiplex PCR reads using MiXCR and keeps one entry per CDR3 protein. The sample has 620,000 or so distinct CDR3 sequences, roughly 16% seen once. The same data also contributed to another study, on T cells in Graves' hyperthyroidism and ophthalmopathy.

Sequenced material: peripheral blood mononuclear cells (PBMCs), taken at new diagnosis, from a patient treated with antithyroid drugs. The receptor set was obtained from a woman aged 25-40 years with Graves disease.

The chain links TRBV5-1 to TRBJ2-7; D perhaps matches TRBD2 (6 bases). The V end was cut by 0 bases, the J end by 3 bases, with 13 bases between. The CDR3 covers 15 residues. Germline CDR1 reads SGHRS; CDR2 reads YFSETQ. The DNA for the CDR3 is TGCGCCAGCAGCTTGGGGGCGGGATCCATCTACGAGCAGTACTTC. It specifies CASSLGAGSIYEQYF.

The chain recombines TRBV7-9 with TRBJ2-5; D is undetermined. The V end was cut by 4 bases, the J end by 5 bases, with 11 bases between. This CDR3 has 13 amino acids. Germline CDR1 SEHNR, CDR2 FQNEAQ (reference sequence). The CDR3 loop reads CASSSLPPETQYF. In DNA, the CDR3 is TGTGCCAGCAGCTCCCTCCCCCCGGAGACCCAGTACTTC.

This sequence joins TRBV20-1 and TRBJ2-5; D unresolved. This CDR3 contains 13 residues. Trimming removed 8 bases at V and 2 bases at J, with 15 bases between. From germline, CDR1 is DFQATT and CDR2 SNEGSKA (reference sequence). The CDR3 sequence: CSTVAVKQETQYF. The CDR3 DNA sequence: TGCAGTACCGTGGCGGTAAAACAAGAGACCCAGTACTTC.

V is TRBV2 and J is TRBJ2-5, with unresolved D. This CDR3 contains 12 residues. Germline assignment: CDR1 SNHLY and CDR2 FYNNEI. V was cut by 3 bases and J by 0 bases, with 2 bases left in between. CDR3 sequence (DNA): TGTGCCAGCAGTGACTACCAAGAGACCCAGTACTTC. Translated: CASSDYQETQYF. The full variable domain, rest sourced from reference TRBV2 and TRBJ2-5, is EPEVTQTPSHQVTQMGQEVILRCVPISNHLYFYWYRQILGQKVEFLVSFYNNEISEKSEIFDDQFSVERPDGSNFTLKIRSTKLEDSAMYFCASSDYQETQYFGPGTRLLVL.

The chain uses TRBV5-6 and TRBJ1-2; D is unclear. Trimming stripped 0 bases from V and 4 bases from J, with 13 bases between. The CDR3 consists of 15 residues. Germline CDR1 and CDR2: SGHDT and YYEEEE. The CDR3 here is CASSLDTGSGYGYTF. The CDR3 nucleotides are TGTGCCAGCAGCTTGGATACGGGTTCTGGCTATGGCTACACCTTC. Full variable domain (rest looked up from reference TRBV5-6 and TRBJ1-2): DAGVTQSPTHLIKTRGQQVTLRCSPKSGHDTVSWYQQALGQGPQFIFQYYEEEERQRGNFPDRFSGHQFPNYSSELNVNALLLGDSALYLCASSLDTGSGYGYTFGSGTRLTVV.

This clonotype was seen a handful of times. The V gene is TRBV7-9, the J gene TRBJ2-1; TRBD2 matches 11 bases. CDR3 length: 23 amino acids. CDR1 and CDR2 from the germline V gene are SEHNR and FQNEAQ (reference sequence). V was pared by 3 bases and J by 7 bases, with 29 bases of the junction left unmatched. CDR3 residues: CASSFNRGGSGPFLASGRNEQFF. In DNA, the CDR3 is TGTGCCAGCAGCTTTAACCGGGGGGGATCAGGTCCCTTTTTGGCTAGCGGGAGGAATGAGCAGTTCTTC.

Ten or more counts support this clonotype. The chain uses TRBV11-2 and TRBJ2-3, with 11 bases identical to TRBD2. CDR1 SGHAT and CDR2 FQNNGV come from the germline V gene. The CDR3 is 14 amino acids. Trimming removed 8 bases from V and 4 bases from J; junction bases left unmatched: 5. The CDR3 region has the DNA TGTGCCAGCGGTAGCGGGAGGGGCTCAGATACGCAGTATTTT. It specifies CASGSGRGSDTQYF.

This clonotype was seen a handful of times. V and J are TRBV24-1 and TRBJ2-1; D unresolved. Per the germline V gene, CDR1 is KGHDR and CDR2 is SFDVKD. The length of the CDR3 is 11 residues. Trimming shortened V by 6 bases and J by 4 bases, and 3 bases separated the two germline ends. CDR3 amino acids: CATSLYNEQFF. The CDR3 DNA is TGTGCCACCAGTTTATACAATGAGCAGTTCTTC.

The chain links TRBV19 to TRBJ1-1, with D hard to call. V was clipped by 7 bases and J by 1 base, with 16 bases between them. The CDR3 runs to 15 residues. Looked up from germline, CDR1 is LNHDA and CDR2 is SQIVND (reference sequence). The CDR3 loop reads CASIPSWTGNTEAFF. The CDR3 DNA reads TGTGCCAGTATCCCTAGCTGGACGGGGAACACTGAAGCTTTCTTT.

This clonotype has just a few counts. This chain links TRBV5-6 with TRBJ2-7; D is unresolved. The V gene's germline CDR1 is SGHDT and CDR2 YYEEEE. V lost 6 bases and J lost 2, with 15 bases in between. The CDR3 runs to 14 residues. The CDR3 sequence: CASTTPGRTYEQYF. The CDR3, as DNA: TGTGCCAGCACCACCCCGGGCAGAACCTACGAGCAGTACTTC.

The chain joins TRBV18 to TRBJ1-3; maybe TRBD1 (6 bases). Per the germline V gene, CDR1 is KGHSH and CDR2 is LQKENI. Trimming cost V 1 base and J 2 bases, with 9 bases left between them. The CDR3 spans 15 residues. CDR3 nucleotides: TGTGCCAGCTCACCACGTTCAGGGGCTGGAAACACCATATATTTT. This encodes CASSPRSGAGNTIYF.

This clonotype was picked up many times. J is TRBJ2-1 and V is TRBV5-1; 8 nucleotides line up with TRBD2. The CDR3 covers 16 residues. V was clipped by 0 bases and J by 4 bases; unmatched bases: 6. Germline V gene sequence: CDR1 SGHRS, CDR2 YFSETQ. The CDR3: CASSLVMAGGYNEQFF. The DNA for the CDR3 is TGCGCCAGCAGCTTGGTGATGGCGGGAGGATACAATGAGCAGTTCTTC.

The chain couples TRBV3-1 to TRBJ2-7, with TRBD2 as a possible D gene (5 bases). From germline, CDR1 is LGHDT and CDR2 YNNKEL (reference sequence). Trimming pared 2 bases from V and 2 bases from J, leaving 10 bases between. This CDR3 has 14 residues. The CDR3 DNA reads TGTGCCAGCAGCCAATCAAGCGGCACCTACGAGCAGTACTTC. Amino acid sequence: CASSQSSGTYEQYF.

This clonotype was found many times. The CDR3 here is CASSEFYENTIYF. CDR3 DNA sequence: TGTGCCAGCAGCGAGTTTTACGAAAACACCATATATTTT. The V call is TRBV2, the J call TRBJ1-3, with D unclear. CDR1 and CDR2 (germline): SNHLY, FYNNEI. The CDR3 extends over 13 amino acids. The V end was cut by 6 bases, the J end by 6 bases, with 12 bases between. The variable domain in full, with the rest retrieved from reference TRBV2 and TRBJ1-3, is EPEVTQTPSHQVTQMGQEVILRCVPISNHLYFYWYRQILGQKVEFLVSFYNNEISEKSEIFDDQFSVERPDGSNFTLKIRSTKLEDSAMYFCASSEFYENTIYFGEGSWLTVV.

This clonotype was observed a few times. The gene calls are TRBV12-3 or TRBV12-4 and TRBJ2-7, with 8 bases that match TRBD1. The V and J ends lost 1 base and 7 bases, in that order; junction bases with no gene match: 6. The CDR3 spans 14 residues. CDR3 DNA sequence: TGTGCCAGCAGTTTAGGTACAGGGGGGAGGGAGCAGTACTTC. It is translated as CASSLGTGGREQYF.

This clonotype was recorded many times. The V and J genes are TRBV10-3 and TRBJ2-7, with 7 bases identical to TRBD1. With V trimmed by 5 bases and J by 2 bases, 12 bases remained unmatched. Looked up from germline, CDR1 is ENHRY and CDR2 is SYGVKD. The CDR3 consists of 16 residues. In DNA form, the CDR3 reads TGTGCCATCAGTCTCACCGGGACAGCCCAAACCTACGAGCAGTACTTC. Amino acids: CAISLTGTAQTYEQYF.

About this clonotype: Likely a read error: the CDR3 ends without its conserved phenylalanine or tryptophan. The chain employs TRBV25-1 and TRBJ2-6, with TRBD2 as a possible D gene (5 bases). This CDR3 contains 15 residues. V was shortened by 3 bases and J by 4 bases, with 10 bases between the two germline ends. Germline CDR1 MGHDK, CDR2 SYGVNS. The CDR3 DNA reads TGTGCCAGCAGTGATCCGGGATCCGGGGCCAACGTCCTGACTTCC. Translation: CASSDPGSGANVLTS.

The CDR3 DNA follows: TGTGCCAGTAGTATTTTAGCGGGAGGGTCCTACAATGAGCAGTTCTTC. It codes for CASSILAGGSYNEQFF. The rearrangement joins TRBV19 to TRBJ2-1; 11 bases are a match to TRBD2. CDR3 length: 16 residues. CDR1 is LNHDA and CDR2 is SQIVND in the germline V gene (reference sequence). The V and J ends lost 3 bases and 1 base, in that order; junction bases with no gene match: 2.

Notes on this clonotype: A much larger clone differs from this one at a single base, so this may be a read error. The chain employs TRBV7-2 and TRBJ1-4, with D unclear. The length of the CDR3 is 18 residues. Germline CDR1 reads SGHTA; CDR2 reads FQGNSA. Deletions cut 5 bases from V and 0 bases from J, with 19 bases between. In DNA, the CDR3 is TGTGCCAGCAGCCGAGTAGGTTTAAACTTCGCAACTAATGAAAAACTGTTTTTT. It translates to CASSRVGLNFATNEKLFF.

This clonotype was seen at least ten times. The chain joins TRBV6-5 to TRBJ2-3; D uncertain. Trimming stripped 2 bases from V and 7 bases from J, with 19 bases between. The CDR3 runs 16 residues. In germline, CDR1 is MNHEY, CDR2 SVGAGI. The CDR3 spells CASSYPPPRTEYTQYF. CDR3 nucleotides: TGTGCCAGCAGTTACCCCCCCCCCCGAACGGAGTATACGCAGTATTTT.

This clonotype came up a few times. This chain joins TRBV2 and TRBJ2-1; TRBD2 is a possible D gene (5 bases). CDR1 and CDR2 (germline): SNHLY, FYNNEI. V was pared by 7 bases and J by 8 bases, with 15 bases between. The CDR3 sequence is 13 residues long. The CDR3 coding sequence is TGTGCCAGCAAAGAGGGAACCCCACATGAGCAGTTCTTC. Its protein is CASKEGTPHEQFF.

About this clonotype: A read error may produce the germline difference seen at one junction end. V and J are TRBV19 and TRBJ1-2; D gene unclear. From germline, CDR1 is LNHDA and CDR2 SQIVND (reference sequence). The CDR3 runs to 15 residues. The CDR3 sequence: CASSLEAGLSYGYTF. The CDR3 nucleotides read TGTGCCAGTAGTTTAGAGGCCGGATTAAGCTATGGCTACACCTTC.

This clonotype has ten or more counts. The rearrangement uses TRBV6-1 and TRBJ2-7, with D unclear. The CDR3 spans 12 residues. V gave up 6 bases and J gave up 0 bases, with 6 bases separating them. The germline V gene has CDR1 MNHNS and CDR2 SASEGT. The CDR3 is CASSTPSYEQYF. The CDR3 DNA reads TGTGCCAGCAGCACTCCCTCCTACGAGCAGTACTTC.

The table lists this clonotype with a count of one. CDR3 amino acids: CSARTPQGLAEAFF. The CDR3 nucleotides read TGCAGTGCTAGAACCCCCCAGGGGTTGGCTGAAGCTTTCTTT. V and J are TRBV20-1 and TRBJ1-1, with D possibly TRBD1 on 6 matching bases. The CDR3 consists of 14 residues. CDR1 is DFQATT and CDR2 is SNEGSKA in the germline V gene (reference sequence). V was trimmed by 2 bases and J by 6 bases, leaving 16 bases between them.

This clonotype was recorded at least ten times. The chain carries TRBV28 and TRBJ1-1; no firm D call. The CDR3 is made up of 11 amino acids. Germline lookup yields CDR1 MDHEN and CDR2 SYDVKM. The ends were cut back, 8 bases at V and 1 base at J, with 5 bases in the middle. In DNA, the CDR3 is TGTGCCAGCCCCTCGAACACTGAAGCTTTCTTT. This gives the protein CASPSNTEAFF.

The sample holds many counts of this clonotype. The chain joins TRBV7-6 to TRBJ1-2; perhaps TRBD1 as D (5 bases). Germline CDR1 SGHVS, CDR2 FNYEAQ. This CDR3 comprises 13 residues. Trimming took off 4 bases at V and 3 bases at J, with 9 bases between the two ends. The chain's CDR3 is CASSSGGDYGYTF. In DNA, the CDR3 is TGTGCCAGCAGCTCCGGGGGGGACTATGGCTACACCTTC. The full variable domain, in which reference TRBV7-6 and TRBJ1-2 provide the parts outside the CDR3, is GAGVSQSPRYKVTKRGQDVALRCDPISGHVSLYWYRQALGQGPEFLTYFNYEAQQDKSGLPNDRFSAERPEGSISTLTIQRTEQRDSAMYRCASSSGGDYGYTFGSGTRLTVV.

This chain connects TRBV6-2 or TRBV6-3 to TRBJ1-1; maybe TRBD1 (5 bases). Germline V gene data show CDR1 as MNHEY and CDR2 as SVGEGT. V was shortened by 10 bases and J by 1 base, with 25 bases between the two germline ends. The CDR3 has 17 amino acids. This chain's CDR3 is CATSVQINTGANTEAFF. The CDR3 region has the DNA TGTGCCACCTCGGTGCAGATTAACACAGGCGCGAACACTGAAGCTTTCTTT.

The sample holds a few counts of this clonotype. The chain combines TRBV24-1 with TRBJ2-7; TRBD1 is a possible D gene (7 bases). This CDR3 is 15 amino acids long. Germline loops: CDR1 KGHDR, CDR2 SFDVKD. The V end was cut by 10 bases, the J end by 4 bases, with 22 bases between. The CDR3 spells CATQGGNRGRYEQYF. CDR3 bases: TGTGCCACGCAAGGGGGCAACCGGGGGAGGTACGAGCAGTACTTC.

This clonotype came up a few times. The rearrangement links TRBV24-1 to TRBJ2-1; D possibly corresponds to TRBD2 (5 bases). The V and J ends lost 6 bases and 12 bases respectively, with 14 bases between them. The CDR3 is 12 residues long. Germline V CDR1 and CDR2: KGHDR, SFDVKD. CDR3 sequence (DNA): TGTGCCACCAGTCCCGGTGGAGGAGGGCAGTTCTTC. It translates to CATSPGGGGQFF.